These 8 T cell receptor beta chains came from one sample sequenced in a study of response to subunit inactivated influenza vaccine. Via MiXCR, TCRdb re-called the RT-PCR reads, giving one row per CDR3 protein. Among 500,000 to 750,000 distinct CDR3 sequences listed, around 15% were seen once. The sequencing here drew on PBMCs from blood, taken 11 to 12 days after vaccination. These TCRs come from a man between 50 and 59 years old who received an inactivated influenza vaccine.

This clonotype turned up a few times. The chain links TRBV5-1 to TRBJ2-7; 12 bases agree with TRBD1. V shed 2 bases and J 4 bases; nucleotides not matched to a gene: 10. The CDR3 sequence is 17 residues long. Germline V gives CDR1 SGHRS, CDR2 YFSETQ. The CDR3 DNA reads as TGCGCCAGCAGCTTAGGGACAGGGGGCCTCCAAATTTACGAGCAGTACTTC. Translation: CASSLGTGGLQIYEQYF.

This chain uses TRBV2 with TRBJ2-6; D remains ambiguous. V lost 7 bases and J 0 bases, leaving 7 bases between the germline ends. The germline CDR1 and CDR2 sequences are SNHLY and FYNNEI. The CDR3 has 14 amino acids. This CDR3 reads CASKTLSGANVLTF. CDR3 nucleotides: TGTGCCAGCAAAACCCTCTCTGGGGCCAACGTCCTGACTTTC. Drawing the rest from reference TRBV2 and TRBJ2-6, the complete variable domain is EPEVTQTPSHQVTQMGQEVILRCVPISNHLYFYWYRQILGQKVEFLVSFYNNEISEKSEIFDDQFSVERPDGSNFTLKIRSTKLEDSAMYFCASKTLSGANVLTFGAGSRLTVL.

This clonotype is a singleton in its sample. The CDR3 reads CASRGARDSYYEQYF. Here the CDR3 DNA reads TGTGCCAGCAGGGGGGCCCGGGACAGCTACTACGAGCAGTACTTC. The V call is TRBV6-2 or TRBV6-3, the J call TRBJ2-7, with 7 bases fitting TRBD1. CDR1 and CDR2 from the germline V gene are MNHEY and SVGEGT. V lost 6 bases and J lost 3; bases outside the gene matches: 11. This CDR3 spans 15 amino acids.

This clonotype was seen more than once but under ten times. Written as DNA, the CDR3 is TGTGCCAGCAGCCAAACCCTGGGGGCTAGGGGGTCACCCCTCCACTTT. Residues: CASSQTLGARGSPLHF. This chain joins TRBV14 and TRBJ1-6; TRBD1 might be the D (6 bases). Trimming stripped 2 bases from V and 10 bases from J, with 18 bases between. CDR3 length: 16 amino acids. Germline lookup yields CDR1 SGHDN and CDR2 FVKESK.

The chain couples TRBV4-3 to TRBJ1-4; 9 bases are a match to TRBD1. This CDR3 spans 15 amino acids. The ends lost 3 bases at V and 5 bases at J; junction bases unmatched: 4. From germline, CDR1 is LGHNA and CDR2 YSLEER. The CDR3 reads CASSQPGQGNEKLFF. In DNA form, the CDR3 reads TGCGCCAGCAGCCAGCCGGGACAGGGAAATGAAAAACTGTTTTTT.

The chain is built from TRBV25-1 and TRBJ1-2, with unresolved D. Trimming removed 10 bases at V and 4 bases at J, with 13 bases between. Germline loops: CDR1 MGHDK, CDR2 SYGVNS. This CDR3 spans 12 amino acids. As DNA, the CDR3 is TGTGCCACCGGCTCATGGTCCTATGGCTACACCTTC. It encodes CATGSWSYGYTF.

This clonotype has only a few counts. V and J are TRBV7-2 and TRBJ2-5; no clear D. The CDR3 length is 12 residues. V lost 5 bases to trimming and J lost 5 bases, with 9 bases between them. The germline V gene encodes CDR1 SGHTA and CDR2 FQGNSA. The DNA for the CDR3 is TGTGCCAGCAGCCCGGCCGCGGAGACCCAGTACTTC. It codes for CASSPAAETQYF.

This clonotype showed up just a few times. J is TRBJ1-2 and V is TRBV7-9; 10 bases agree with TRBD1. Trimming at V came to 1 base and at J to 6 bases, leaving 8 bases not matched to a gene. The CDR3 loop spans 16 amino acids. Germline CDR1 SEHNR, CDR2 FQNEAQ (reference sequence). CDR3 in amino acids: CASSLGQGADSHGYTF. Written as DNA, the CDR3 is TGTGCCAGCAGCTTAGGACAGGGGGCCGATTCTCATGGCTACACCTTC.